The entry below gives a single TCR beta chain sequence along with its context. Clones were sequenced by immunoSEQ multiplex PCR, and TCRdb holds only the in-frame ones, with some missing. The sample gives approximately 460,000 clones, nearly 90% of which show up once; around 0.92% is in the top ten. The sample is drawn from a study of blood T cell repertoires in COVID-19. The CDR3 has 15 residues. The germline V gene encodes CDR1 SEHNR and CDR2 FQNEAQ (reference sequence). The V end lost 6 bases, the J end lost 0 bases, and 13 bases lay between the germline ends. The receptor was derived from a man in his late teens or twenties with COVID-19, enrolled during active disease. The sequencing sample was made of peripheral blood. V is TRBV7-9 and J is TRBJ2-3; D perhaps matches TRBD2 (5 bases). Written as DNA, the CDR3 is TGTGCCAGCAGTCTCCGGACTTCTAGCACAGATACGCAGTATTTT. Protein sequence: CASSLRTSSTDTQYF. Full variable domain (rest looked up from reference TRBV7-9 and TRBJ2-3): DTGVSQNPRHKITKRGQNVTFRCDPISEHNRLYWYRQTLGQGPEFLTYFQNEAQLEKSRLLSDRFSAERPKGSFSTLEIQRTEQGDSAMYLCASSLRTSSTDTQYFGPGTRLTVL.